The clone carrying this T cell receptor (gamma chain) was seen at least ten times. Its antigen is not known. TCRdb attributes to this sequence the protein of a much larger clone, which differs from the DNA translation at residue 15; a read error is likely, and the protein displayed is translated from the DNA. Flow sorting of PBMC yielded separate Vgamma9/Vdelta2+ and Vdelta2-negative gammadelta T cell populations for bulk repertoire analysis. The data are from a study of γδ T cells in repeated Plasmodium falciparum infection. Study observations and caveats: Many TCRgamma sequences overlapped between individuals in stable Vgamma9/Vdelta2+ repertoires.

CDR3 size: 17 residues. Germline V lookup: CDR1 GITISATS, CDR2 ISYDGTV (reference sequence). TCRdb redid the clone calls on the multiplex PCR reads with CATT. This table has tens of thousands of gamma-chain clones, 3% appearing once. The TCR was taken from a pool of human donors (malaria-infected and uninfected, not separated). Here the V gene is TRGV9, but the J gene went uncalled. Sequencing input: gamma-delta T cells from blood. CDR3 protein: CALWEVQGGLGKKIRVF. The CDR3 nucleotides are TGTGCCTTGTGGGAGGTGCAAGGGGGGTTGGGCAAAAAAATCAGGGTATTT.